This section outlines one T cell receptor (beta chain) sequence together with its context. Its cognate antigen is unknown. These data come from a study of T cell repertoires in cytomegalovirus infection. In the study overall: In public TCR beta signatures, there were indications of both CMV infection and matching HLA type.

The V end was cut by 2 bases, the J end by 2 bases, with 10 bases between. This CDR3 is built from 14 residues. Germline V gives CDR1 MNHEY, CDR2 SVGEGT. TCRdb recomputed calls from the reads with MiXCR, one row per CDR3 protein. The sample lists about a million distinct CDR3 sequences, around 31% occurring once. Whole-study findings and limits: HLA-C-restricted TCR beta clonotypes specific for CMV led the ex vivo response.

The chain combines TRBV6-2 or TRBV6-3 with TRBJ2-7; D gene ambiguous. This TCR came from a human donor in good health (CMV status not recorded). Some clones in this sample may be carry-over from other donors' samples. The sample was cultured CD8+ T cells from PBMCs, taken from culture after CMV antigen stimulation. The CDR3 coding sequence is TGTGCCAGCAGTTACGAAGGCAGACCCTACGAGCAGTACGTC. Amino acid sequence: CASSYEGRPYEQYV.